This TCR beta chain was recorded in a study of metastatic and nonmetastatic thyroid tumors. Across the study: Across blood and tumor or nodule tissue, repertoires from malignant and benign thyroid patients were compared with one another. The study, taken as a whole, reports: Significantly greater TCR beta diversity was reportedly found in malignant thyroid tumors than in benign nodules (in blood and tumor).

No patient had received any treatment before thyroid surgery. With V trimmed by 6 bases and J by 0 bases, 8 bases remained unmatched. The CDR3 covers 15 residues. At least ten counts were recorded for this clone. Antigen specificity is unknown. Through MiXCR, TCRdb re-clonotyped the PCR reads. The data show about 16,000 clones, 9.5% to 15% seen once. Sequencing input: tumor tissue. The sequence derives from a female donor with papillary thyroid cancer or a benign thyroid nodule (not recorded which). Some clones in this sample may be carry-over from other donors' samples. The chain uses TRBV12-3 or TRBV12-4 and TRBJ2-7; 7 bases agree with TRBD1. The CDR3, as DNA: TGTGCCAGCAGCCGTAACAGGGGAAGCTCCTACGAGCAGTACTTC. Protein product: CASSRNRGSSYEQYF.